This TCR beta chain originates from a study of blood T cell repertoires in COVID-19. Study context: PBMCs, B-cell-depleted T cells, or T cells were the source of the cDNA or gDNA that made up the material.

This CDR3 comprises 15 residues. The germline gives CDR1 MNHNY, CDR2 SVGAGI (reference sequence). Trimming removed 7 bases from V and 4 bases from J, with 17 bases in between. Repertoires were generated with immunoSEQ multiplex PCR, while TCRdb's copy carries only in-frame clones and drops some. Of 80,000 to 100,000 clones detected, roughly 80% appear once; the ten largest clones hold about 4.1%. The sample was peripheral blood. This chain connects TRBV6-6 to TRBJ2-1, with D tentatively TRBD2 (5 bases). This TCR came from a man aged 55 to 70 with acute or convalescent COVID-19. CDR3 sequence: CASTLGSVGYNEQFF. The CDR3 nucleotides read TGTGCCAGCACCCTGGGGAGCGTGGGGTACAATGAGCAGTTCTTC.